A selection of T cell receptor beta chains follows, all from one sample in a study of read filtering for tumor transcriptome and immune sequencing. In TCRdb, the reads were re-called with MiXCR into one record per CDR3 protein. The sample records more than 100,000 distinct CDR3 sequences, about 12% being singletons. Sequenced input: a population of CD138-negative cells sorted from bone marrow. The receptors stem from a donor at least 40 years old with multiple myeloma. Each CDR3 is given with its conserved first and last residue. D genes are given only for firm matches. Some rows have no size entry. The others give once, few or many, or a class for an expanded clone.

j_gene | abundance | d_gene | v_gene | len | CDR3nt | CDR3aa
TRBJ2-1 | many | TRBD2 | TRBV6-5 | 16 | TGTGCCAGCAGACCCCTAACTAGCGGGAGGAAGCATGAGCAGTTCTTC | CASRPLTSGRKHEQFF
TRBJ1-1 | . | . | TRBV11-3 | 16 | TGTGCCAGCAGCTTAGTTACAGGGAATTTTGACACTGAAGCTCTCTTT | CASSLVTGNFDTEALF
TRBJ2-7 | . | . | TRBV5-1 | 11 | TGCGCCAGCAGCTTGGAGCAAGAGCAGTACTTC | CASSLEQEQYF
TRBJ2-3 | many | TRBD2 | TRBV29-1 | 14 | TGCAGCGTTGAGATCCCGGGAGGGTTGGATACGCAGTATTTT | CSVEIPGGLDTQYF
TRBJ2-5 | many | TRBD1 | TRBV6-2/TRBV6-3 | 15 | TGTGCCAGCAGTTACCAGGGGGCTTCGGGGGAGACCCAGTACTTC | CASSYQGASGETQYF
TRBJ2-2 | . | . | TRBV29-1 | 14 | TGCAGCGTTATCGGGGCACTCAACACCGGGGAGCTGTTTTTT | CSVIGALNTGELFF
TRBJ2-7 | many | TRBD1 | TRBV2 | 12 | TGTGCCAGCAGGGGGACAGGTCTCGAGCAGTACTTC | CASRGTGLEQYF
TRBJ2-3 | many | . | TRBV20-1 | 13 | TGCAGTGCTAGGTGGCGGGGCACAGATACGCAGTATTTT | CSARWRGTDTQYF
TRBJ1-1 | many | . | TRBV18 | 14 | TGTGCCAGCTCACCCGGGGGCCTTGGCACTGAAGCTTTCTTT | CASSPGGLGTEAFF
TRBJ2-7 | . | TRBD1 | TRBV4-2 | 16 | TGTGCCAGCAGCCAATGCTATGGACAGGGGGGACACGAGCAGTACTTC | CASSQCYGQGGHEQYF
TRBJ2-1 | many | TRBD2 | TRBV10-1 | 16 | TGCGCCAGCAGTGAGGGGACTAGCGGCTTCTACAATGAGCAGTTCTTC | CASSEGTSGFYNEQFF
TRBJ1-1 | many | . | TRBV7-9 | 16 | TGTGCCAGCAGCTTAGCATTGTGGGAGGAGAACACTGAAGCTTTCTTT | CASSLALWEENTEAFF
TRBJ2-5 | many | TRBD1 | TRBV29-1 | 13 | TGCAGCGTTGGCGGCAGACCCCAGGGGGCCCAGTACTTC | CSVGGRPQGAQYF
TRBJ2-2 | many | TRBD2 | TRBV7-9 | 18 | TGTGCCAGCAGCTTATTACTAGCGGGAGGGCGATACACCGGGGAGCTGTTTTTT | CASSLLLAGGRYTGELFF
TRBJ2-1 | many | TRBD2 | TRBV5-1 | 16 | TGCGCCAGCAGCCCCCTCGGGGGAGGGACCTACAATGAGCAGTTCTTC | CASSPLGGGTYNEQFF
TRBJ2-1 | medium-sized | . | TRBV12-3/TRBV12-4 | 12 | TGTGCCAGCACAGGGGACTACAATGAGCAGTTCTTC | CASTGDYNEQFF
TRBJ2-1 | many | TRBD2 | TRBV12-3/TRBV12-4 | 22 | TGTGCCAGCAGTTTACGTGTCCGACTAGCGGGAGATGGAAGGATATCCTACAATGAGCAGTTCTTC | CASSLRVRLAGDGRISYNEQFF
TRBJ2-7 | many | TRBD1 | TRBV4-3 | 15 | TGCGCCAGCAGCCCTTCCGGGACAGGGTTCAGGGAGCAGTACTTC | CASSPSGTGFREQYF
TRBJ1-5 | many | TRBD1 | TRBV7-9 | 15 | TGTGCCAGCAGCTTAACAGGGGGCCCTAATCAGCCCCAGCATTTT | CASSLTGGPNQPQHF
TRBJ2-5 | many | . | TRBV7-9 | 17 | TGTGCCAGCAGCTTGCGTCCGATTGACGGCGGAAAAGAGACCCAGTACTTC | CASSLRPIDGGKETQYF
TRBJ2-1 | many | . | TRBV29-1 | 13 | TGCAGCGTTGTGGAGGGAGGTATAGATGAGCAGTTCTTC | CSVVEGGIDEQFF
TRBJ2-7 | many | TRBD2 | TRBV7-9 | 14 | TGTGCCAGCAGCTCCTCTAGCGGATCCCACGAGCAGTACTTC | CASSSSSGSHEQYF
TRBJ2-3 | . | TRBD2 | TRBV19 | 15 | TGTGCCAGTAGCCACAGCGGGAGCGACGCTGATACGCAGTATTTT | CASSHSGSDADTQYF
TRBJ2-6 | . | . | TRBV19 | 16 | TGTGCCAGTAGTATTGCCAGGGTCTCTGGGGCCAACGTCCTGACTTTC | CASSIARVSGANVLTF
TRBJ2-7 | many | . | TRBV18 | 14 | TGTGCCAGCGAAGGGGCAGAAGTTCCCTACGAGCAGTACTTC | CASEGAEVPYEQYF
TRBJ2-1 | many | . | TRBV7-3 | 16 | TGTGCCAGCAGCCCCCAGCCCGACGCGGCGTACAATGAGCAGTTCTTC | CASSPQPDAAYNEQFF
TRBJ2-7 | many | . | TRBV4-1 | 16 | TGCGCCAGCAGCCAAGAGGACCTCCGGGGGACCTACGAGCAGTACTTC | CASSQEDLRGTYEQYF
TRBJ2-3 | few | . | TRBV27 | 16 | TGTGCCAGCAGTTCCCCCGGGGGAGCTAGCACAGATACGCAGTATTTT | CASSSPGGASTDTQYF
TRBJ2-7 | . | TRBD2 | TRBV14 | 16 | TGTGCCAGCAGTTTCGCCCGACTAGCGGGAATACACGAGCAGTACTTC | CASSFARLAGIHEQYF
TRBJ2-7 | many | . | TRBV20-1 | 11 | TGCAGTGTCTATGGACTTGACGAGCAGTACTTC | CSVYGLDEQYF
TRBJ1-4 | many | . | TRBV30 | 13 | TGTGCCTGGAGTGGTCGCCCAGAGGAAAAACTGTTTTTT | CAWSGRPEEKLFF
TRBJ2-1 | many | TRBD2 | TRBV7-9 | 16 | TGTGCCAGCAGCTTAGTGAGATGGGAGGGCCACAATGAGCAGTTCTTC | CASSLVRWEGHNEQFF
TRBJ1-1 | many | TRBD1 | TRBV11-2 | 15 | TGTGCCAGCAGCTTCCGACAGGGAACGAACACTGAAGCTTTCTTT | CASSFRQGTNTEAFF
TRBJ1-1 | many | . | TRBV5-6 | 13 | TGTGCCAGCAGCTTTGGTCGTGGCACTGAAGCTTTCTTT | CASSFGRGTEAFF
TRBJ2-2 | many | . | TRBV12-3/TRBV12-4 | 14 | TGTGCCAGCACCTCTGAAGGGAACACCGGGGAGCTGTTTTTT | CASTSEGNTGELFF
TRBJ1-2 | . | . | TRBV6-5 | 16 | TGTGCCAGCAGTTATGGGGCAGGGAAGTGGCTAGGTGGCTACACCTTC | CASSYGAGKWLGGYTF
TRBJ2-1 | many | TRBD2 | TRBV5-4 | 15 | TGTGCCAGCAGCTTGAATAGCGGGAGTGTGAATGAGCAGTTCTTC | CASSLNSGSVNEQFF
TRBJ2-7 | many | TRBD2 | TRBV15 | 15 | TGTGCCACCAGCAGGTCTAGCGGGAGAACCTACGAGCAGTACTTC | CATSRSSGRTYEQYF
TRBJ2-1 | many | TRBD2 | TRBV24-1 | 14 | TGTGCCACCGGGGGGGCTAGCGGGAGATATGAGCAGTTCTTC | CATGGASGRYEQFF
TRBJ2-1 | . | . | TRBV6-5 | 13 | TGTGCCAGCAGTTACTCTAGCGACAATGAGCAGTTCTTC | CASSYSSDNEQFF
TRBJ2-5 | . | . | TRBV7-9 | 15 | TGTGCCAGCAGCTTTCGGCAGGCCCAACCGGAGACCCAGTACTTC | CASSFRQAQPETQYF
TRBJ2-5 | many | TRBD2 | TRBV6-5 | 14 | TGTGCCAGCAGGGCCCGGTCGGGAGGGGAGACCCAGTACTTC | CASRARSGGETQYF
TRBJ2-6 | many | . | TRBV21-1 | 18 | TGTGCCAGCAGCAAGGAGGACAGGGGTGACTCTGGGGCCAACGTCCTGACTTTC | CASSKEDRGDSGANVLTF
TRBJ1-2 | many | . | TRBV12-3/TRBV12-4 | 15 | TGTGCCAGCAGTCCGACGTCTCAGGGTGTTTGGGGCTACACCTTC | CASSPTSQGVWGYTF
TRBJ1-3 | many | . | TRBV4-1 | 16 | TGCGCCAGCAGCCAACGGGACTCCGCCGTCGGAAACACCATATATTTT | CASSQRDSAVGNTIYF
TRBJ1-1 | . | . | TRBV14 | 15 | TGTGCCAGCAGCCAAAGGGGTAGGGGGTCCACTGAAGCTTTCTTT | CASSQRGRGSTEAFF
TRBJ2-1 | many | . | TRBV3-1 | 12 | TGTGCCAGCAGCCATTCCGACTATGAGCAGTTCTTC | CASSHSDYEQFF
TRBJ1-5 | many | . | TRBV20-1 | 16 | TGCAGTGCTAGTGAGGTTAACAGGTTGAGCAATCAGCCCCAGCATTTT | CSASEVNRLSNQPQHF
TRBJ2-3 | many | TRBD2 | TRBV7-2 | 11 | TGTGCCAGCAGGGCTGGACTAGAGCCGTATTTT | CASRAGLEPYF
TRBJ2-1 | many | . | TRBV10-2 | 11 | TGCGCCAGCACCACCTACAATGAGCAGTTCTTC | CASTTYNEQFF
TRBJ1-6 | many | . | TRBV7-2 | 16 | TGTGCCAGCGGCCGCCGGGGGGGTCGAAATAATTCACCCCTCCACTTT | CASGRRGGRNNSPLHF
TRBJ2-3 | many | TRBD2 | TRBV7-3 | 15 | TGTGCCAGCAGCTTAAGTACTAGCGGGAGGGATACGCAGTATTTT | CASSLSTSGRDTQYF
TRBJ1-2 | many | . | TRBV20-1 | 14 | TGCAGTGCTAGGTTACTGGACTCCAACTATGGCTACACCTTC | CSARLLDSNYGYTF
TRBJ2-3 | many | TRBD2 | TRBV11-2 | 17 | TGTGCCAGCAGCTTAGACGGGAGGGCCTTCGGCACAGATACGCAGTATTTT | CASSLDGRAFGTDTQYF